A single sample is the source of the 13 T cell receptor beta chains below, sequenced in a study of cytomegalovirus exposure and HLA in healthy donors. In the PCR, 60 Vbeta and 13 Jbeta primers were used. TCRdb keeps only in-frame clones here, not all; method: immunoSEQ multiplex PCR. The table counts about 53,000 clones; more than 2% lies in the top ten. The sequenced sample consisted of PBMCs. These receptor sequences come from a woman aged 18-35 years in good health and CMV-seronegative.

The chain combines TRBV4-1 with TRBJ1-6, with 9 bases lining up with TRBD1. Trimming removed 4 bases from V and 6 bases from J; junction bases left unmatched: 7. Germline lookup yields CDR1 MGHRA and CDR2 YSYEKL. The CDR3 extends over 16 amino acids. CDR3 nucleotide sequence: TGCGCCAGCAGCCGGCAACAGGGGGCTGGTAATTCACCCCTCCACTTT. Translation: CASSRQQGAGNSPLHF.

The CDR3 region is CASAGPGQETNYGYTF. CDR3 nucleotide sequence: TGTGCCAGCGCGGGGCCGGGCCAAGAAACTAACTATGGCTACACCTTC. The J gene is TRBJ1-2, the V gene TRBV19, with a weak D call TRBD1 (5 bases). The CDR3 consists of 16 residues. V was shortened by 9 bases and J by 0 bases, with 20 bases between the two germline ends. Germline assignment: CDR1 LNHDA and CDR2 SQIVND (reference sequence).

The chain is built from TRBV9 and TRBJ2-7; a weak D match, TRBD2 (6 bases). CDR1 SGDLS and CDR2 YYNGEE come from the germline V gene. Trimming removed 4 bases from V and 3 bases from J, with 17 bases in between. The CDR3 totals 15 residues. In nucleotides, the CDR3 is TGTGCCAGCAGCATCGCGGGGACTGCATTCTACGAGCAGTACTTC. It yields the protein CASSIAGTAFYEQYF.

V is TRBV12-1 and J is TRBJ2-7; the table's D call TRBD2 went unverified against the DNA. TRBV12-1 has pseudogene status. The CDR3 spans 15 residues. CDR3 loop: CASSPPRGGPYEQYF. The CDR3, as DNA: TGTGCCAGCAGCCCCCCTCGGGGGGGCCCCTACGAGCAGTACTTC.

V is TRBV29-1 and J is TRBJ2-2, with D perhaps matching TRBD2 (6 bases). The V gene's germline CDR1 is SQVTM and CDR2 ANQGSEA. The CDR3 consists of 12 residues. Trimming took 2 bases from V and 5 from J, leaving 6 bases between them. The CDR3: CSVERETGELFF. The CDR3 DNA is TGCAGCGTTGAACGGGAGACCGGGGAGCTGTTTTTT.

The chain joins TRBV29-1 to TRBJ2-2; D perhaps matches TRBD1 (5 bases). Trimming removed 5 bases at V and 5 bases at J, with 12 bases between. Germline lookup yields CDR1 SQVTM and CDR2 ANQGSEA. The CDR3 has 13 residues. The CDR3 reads CSVRRQPTGELFF. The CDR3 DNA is TGCAGCGTTCGACGACAGCCAACCGGGGAGCTGTTTTTT.

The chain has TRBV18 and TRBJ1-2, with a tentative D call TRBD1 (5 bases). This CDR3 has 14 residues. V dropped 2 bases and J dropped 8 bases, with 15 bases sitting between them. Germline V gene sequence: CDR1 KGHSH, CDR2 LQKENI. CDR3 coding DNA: TGTGCCAGCTCACCATCGACAGCCGGGGGGGGCTACACCTTC. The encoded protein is CASSPSTAGGGYTF.

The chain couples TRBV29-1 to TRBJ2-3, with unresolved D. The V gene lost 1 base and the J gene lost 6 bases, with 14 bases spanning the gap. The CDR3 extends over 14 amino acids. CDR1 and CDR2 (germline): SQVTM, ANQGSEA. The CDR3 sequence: CSVEGSFLTDTQYF. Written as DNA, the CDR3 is TGCAGCGTTGAAGGGAGTTTCCTCACGGATACGCAGTATTTT.

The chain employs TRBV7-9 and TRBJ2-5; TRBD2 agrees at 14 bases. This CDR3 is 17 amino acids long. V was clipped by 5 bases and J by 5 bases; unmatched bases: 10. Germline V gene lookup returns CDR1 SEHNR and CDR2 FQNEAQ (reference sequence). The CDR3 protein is CASSPGTSGSFLETQYF. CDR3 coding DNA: TGTGCCAGCAGCCCAGGGACTAGCGGGAGTTTCTTGGAGACCCAGTACTTC.

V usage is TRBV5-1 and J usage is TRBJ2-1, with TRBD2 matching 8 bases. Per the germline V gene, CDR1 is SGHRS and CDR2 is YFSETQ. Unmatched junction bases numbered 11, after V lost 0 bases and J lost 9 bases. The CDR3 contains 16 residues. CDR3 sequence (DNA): TGCGCCAGCAGCTTGGCCGTGGGTAGCGGGAAAGGTGAGCAGTTCTTC. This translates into CASSLAVGSGKGEQFF.

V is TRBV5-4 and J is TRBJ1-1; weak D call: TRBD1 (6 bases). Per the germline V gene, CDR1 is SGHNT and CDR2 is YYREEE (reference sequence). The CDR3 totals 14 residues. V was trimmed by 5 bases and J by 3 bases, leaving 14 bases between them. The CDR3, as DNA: TGTGCCAGCAGGGTCTCAGGGGTTTACACTGAAGCTTTCTTT. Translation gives CASRVSGVYTEAFF.

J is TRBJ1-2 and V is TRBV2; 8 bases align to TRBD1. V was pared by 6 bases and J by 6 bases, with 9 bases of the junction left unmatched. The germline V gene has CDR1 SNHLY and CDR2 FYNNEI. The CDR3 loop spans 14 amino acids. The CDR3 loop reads CASRDRGVFNGYTF. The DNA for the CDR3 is TGTGCCAGCAGAGACAGGGGTGTGTTCAATGGCTACACCTTC. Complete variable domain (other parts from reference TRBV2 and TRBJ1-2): EPEVTQTPSHQVTQMGQEVILRCVPISNHLYFYWYRQILGQKVEFLVSFYNNEISEKSEIFDDQFSVERPDGSNFTLKIRSTKLEDSAMYFCASRDRGVFNGYTFGSGTRLTVV.

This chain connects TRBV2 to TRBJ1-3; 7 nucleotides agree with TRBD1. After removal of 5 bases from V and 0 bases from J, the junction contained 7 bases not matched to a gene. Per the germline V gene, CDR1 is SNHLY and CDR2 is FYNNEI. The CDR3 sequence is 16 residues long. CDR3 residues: CASSRQGSSSGNTIYF. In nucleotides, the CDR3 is TGTGCCAGCAGTCGACAGGGATCGAGCTCTGGAAACACCATATATTTT.